The clone carrying this T cell receptor (beta chain) has ten or more counts. Each CDR3 protein gets one entry after TCRdb re-called the PCR reads with MiXCR. The table has 84,000 or so distinct CDR3 sequences, about half seen once; the top ten hold roughly a tenth. This entry is derived from a study of CDR3 diversity in severe acne. This sequence originates from a male donor in good health, serving as a control. Sequenced: blood.

The CDR3 DNA sequence: TGCGCCAGCAGCCCGGGACGGATTGAAAAACTGTTTTTT. Translated: CASSPGRIEKLFF. This chain joins TRBV4-1 and TRBJ1-4; D is perhaps TRBD1 (5 bases). The germline V gene encodes CDR1 MGHRA and CDR2 YSYEKL. This CDR3 is built from 13 residues. The V end was cut by 4 bases, the J end by 7 bases, with 10 bases between.